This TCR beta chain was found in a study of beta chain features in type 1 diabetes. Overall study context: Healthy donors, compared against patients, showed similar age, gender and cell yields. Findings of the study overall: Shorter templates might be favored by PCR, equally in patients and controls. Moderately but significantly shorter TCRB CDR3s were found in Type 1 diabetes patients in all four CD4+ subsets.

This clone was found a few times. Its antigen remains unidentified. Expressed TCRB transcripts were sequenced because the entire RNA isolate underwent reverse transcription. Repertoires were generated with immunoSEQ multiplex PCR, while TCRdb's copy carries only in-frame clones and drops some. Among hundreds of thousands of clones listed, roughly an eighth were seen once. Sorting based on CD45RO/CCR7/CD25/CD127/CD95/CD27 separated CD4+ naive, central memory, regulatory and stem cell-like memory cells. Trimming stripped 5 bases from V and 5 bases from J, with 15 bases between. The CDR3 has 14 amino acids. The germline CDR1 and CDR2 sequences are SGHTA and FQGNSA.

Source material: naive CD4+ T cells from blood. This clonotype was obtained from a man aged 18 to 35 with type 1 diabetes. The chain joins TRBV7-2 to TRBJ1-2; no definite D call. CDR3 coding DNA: TGTGCCAGCAGCCGCGAGATTAGAGGATATGGCTACACCTTC. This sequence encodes CASSREIRGYGYTF. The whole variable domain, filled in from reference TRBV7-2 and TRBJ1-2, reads GAGVSQSPSNKVTEKGKDVELRCDPISGHTALYWYRQSLGQGLEFLIYFQGNSAPDKSGLPSDRFSAERTGGSVSTLTIQRTQQEDSAVYLCASSREIRGYGYTFGSGTRLTVV.